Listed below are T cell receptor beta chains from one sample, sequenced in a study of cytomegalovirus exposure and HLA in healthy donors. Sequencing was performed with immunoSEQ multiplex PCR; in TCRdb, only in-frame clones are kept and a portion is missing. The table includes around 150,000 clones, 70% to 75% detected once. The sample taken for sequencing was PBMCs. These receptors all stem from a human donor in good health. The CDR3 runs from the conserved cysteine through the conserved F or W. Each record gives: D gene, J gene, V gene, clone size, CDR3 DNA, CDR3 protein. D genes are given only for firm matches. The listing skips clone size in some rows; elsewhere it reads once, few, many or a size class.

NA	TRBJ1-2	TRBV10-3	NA	TGTGCCATCAGTGCGCTTGCAGGGACTAGTGGCTACACCTTC	CAISALAGTSGYTF
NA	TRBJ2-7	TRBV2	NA	TGTGCCAGCAGTGAAGTGGGTCGGGATCGCTACGAGCAGTACTTC	CASSEVGRDRYEQYF
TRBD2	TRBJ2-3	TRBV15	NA	TGTGCCACCAGCAGAGTGTCGGCGGGGGGGAGCACAGATACGCAGTATTTT	CATSRVSAGGSTDTQYF
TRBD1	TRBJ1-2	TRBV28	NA	TGTGCCAGCAGTCTAACTACAGGGGGCGCTCAGTATGGCTACACCTTC	CASSLTTGGAQYGYTF
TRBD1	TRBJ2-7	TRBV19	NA	TGTGCCACCAAGGGACGGACAGGACAAACAGGCGAGCAGTACTTC	CATKGRTGQTGEQYF
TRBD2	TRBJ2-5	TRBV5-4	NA	TGTGCCAGCAGCTCCGATGCCCGGACTAGTCAAGAGACCCAGTACTTC	CASSSDARTSQETQYF
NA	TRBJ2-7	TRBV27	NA	TGTGCCAGCAGTGAAACCGACAGAAACTACGAGCAGTACTTC	CASSETDRNYEQYF
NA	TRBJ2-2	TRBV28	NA	TGTGCCAGCAGTTTTTGGGAGAGCACCGGGGAGCTGTTTTTT	CASSFWESTGELFF
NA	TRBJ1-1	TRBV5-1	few	TGCGCCAGCAGCTTGTACACAGGGACACAGAACACTGAAGCTTTCTTT	CASSLYTGTQNTEAFF
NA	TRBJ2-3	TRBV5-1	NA	TGCGCCAGCAGCGGGGAAAGGGGAGATACGCAGTATTTT	CASSGERGDTQYF
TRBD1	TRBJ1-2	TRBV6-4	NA	TGTGCCTCCCGAGGGGGCGGCTATGGCTACACCTTC	CASRGGGYGYTF
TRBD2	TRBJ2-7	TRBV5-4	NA	TGTGCCAGCAGCTTCCGGACTAGCGGGCACAGCACCTACGAGCAGTACTTC	CASSFRTSGHSTYEQYF
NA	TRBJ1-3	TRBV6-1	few	TGTGCCAGCAGTGGATGGCAGGGTGGAGGAAACACCATATATTTT	CASSGWQGGGNTIYF
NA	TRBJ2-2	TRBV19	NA	TGTGCCAGTAGCGAACTCGGGGGGCTTGGCACCGGGGAGCTGTTTTTT	CASSELGGLGTGELFF
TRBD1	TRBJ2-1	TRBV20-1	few	TGCAGTGCTTGGAGGGACAGGAAGCAGTTCTTC	CSAWRDRKQFF
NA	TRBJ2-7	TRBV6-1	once	TGTGCCAGCCTAGAGCAGGGCCTATCCTACGAGCAGTACTTC	CASLEQGLSYEQYF
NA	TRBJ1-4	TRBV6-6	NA	TGTGCCAGCAGCTTTTCCTGGCAGGGTAATAATGAGGAACTGTTTTTT	CASSFSWQGNNEELFF
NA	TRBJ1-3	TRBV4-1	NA	TGCGCCAGCAGCCCTGAGCCGCGTCCCTCTGGAAACACCATATATTTT	CASSPEPRPSGNTIYF
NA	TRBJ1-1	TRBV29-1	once	TGCAGCATCCTCAGGAAGCAGGCTTTCTTT	CSILRKQAFF
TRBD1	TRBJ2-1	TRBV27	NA	TGTGCCAGCAGTTTATCGACAGGGAATGAGCAGTTCTTC	CASSLSTGNEQFF
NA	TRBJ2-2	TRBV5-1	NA	TGCGCCAGCGCGGGCCTAGCGAGTACGAACACCGGGGAGCTGTTTTTT	CASAGLASTNTGELFF
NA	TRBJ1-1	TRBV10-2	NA	TGCGCCAGCAGTCCAGGGGTGTCCACTGAAGCTTTCTTT	CASSPGVSTEAFF
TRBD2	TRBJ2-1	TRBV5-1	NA	TGCGCCAGCAGCTTCACGACTAGCGACGTGAGCAATGAGCAGTTCTTC	CASSFTTSDVSNEQFF
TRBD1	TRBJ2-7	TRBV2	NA	TGTGCCAGCAGTCTGGACAGGGTCGGGTTCTACGAGCAGTACTTC	CASSLDRVGFYEQYF
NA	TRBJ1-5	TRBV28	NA	TGTGCCAGCAGTTTGTTTGGGGCTGGACAAAGCAAGAGCAATCAGCCCCAGCATTTT	CASSLFGAGQSKSNQPQHF
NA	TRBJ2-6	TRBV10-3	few	TGTGCCAGTCGACAGAACACTGGGGCCAACGTCCTGACTTTC	CASRQNTGANVLTF
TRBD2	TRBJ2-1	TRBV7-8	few	TGTGCCAGCGGGACTAGTTTTCATGAGCAGTTCTTC	CASGTSFHEQFF
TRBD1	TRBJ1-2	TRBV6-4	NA	TGTGCCAGCAGGGCCGGACAGGGTGGGGGCTACACCTTC	CASRAGQGGGYTF
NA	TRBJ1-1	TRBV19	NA	TGTGCCAGTAGGATCGCAGGGTTCAGCCCTGAAGCTTTCTTT	CASRIAGFSPEAFF
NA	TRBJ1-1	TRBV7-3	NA	TGTGCCAGCAGCTTCGGGGGGATCACTGAAGCTTTCTTT	CASSFGGITEAFF
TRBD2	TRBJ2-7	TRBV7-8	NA	TGTGCCAGCAGCTCCCTCGAGACTAGCGGGGGACAGTACTTC	CASSSLETSGGQYF
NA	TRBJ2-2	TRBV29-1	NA	TGCAGCGTTGAACGGGGGACCGGGGAGCTGTTTTTT	CSVERGTGELFF
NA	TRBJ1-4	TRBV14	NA	TGTGCCAGCAGCCCTTCAAGGAGGAAACTGTTTTTT	CASSPSRRKLFF
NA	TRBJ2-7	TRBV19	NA	TGTGCCAGTAGTATATATCCAGGGGTGGACGAGCAGTACTTC	CASSIYPGVDEQYF
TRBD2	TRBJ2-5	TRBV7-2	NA	TGTGCCAGCAGCCCGTGGTTGGGGGGAGGGGAGACCCAGTACTTC	CASSPWLGGGETQYF
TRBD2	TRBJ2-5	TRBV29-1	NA	TGCAGCGTGATCCTTACTAGCGGGAGGGCCCTTGAGACCCAGTACTTC	CSVILTSGRALETQYF
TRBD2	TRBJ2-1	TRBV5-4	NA	TGTGCCAGCAGCTCGGGACTAGCGGGGAACTCCTACAATGAGCAGTTCTTC	CASSSGLAGNSYNEQFF
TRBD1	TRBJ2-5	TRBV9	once	TGTGCCAGCTCGAGGGGGCTACAAGAGACCCAGTACTTC	CASSRGLQETQYF
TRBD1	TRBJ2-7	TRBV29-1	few	TGCAGCGTTGAAGATGGGGACAGCTCCTACGAGCAGTACTTC	CSVEDGDSSYEQYF
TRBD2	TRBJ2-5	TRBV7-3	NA	TGTGCCAGCAGCATCGGACTAGCGGGGGGGCGGGAGACCCAGTACTTC	CASSIGLAGGRETQYF
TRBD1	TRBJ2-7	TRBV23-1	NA	TGCGCCAGCAGTCAATCCCGGGACAGGGCCTACGAGCAGTACTTC	CASSQSRDRAYEQYF
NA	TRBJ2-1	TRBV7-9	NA	TGTGCCAGCAAAGGGCTAGCAGATGAGCAGTTCTTC	CASKGLADEQFF
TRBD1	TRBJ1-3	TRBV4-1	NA	TGCGCCAGCAGCCAAGACAGGGGGCCTGGAAACACCATATATTTT	CASSQDRGPGNTIYF
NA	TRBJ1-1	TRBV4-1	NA	TGCGCCAGCACGGGGTGGTCCAGGGGAGCTTTCTTT	CASTGWSRGAFF
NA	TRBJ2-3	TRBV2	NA	NA	CATPTVAGGTDTQYF
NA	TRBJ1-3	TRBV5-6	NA	TGTGCCAGCAGCTTACTCGGACAGAAACTAAACACCATATATTTT	CASSLLGQKLNTIYF
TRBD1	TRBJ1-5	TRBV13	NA	TGTGCCAGCAGCTTCGGACAGGGGCATCAGCCCCAGCATTTT	CASSFGQGHQPQHF
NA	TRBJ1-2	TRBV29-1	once	TGCAGCGTTGAAGAGGGGGGCTATGGCTACACCTTC	CSVEEGGYGYTF
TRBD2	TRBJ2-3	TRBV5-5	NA	TGTGCCAGCAGCTCCCTAGCGGGAGTGGTCACAGATACGCAGTATTTT	CASSSLAGVVTDTQYF
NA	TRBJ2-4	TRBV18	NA	TGTGCCAGCTCACCCCGATGGGGCAGTAACATTCAGTACTTC	CASSPRWGSNIQYF
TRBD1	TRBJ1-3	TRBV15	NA	TGTGCCACCAGCAGACAGGGACAGAGCTCTGGAAACACCATATATTTT	CATSRQGQSSGNTIYF
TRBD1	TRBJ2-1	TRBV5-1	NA	TGCGCCAGCAGCTTGGGGGGACAGAGCTCCTACAATGAGCAGTTCTTC	CASSLGGQSSYNEQFF
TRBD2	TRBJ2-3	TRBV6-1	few	TGTGCCAGCAGTGAAGGACTAGCAGCTGGGACAGATACGCAGTATTTT	CASSEGLAAGTDTQYF
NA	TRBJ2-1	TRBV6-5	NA	TGTGCCAGTGGGGGGGCCGGTTCCTACAATGAGCAGTTCTTC	CASGGAGSYNEQFF
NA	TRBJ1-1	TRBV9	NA	TGTGCCAGCAGCCCTAGCGAGGTTTTCGGCACTGAAGCTTTCTTT	CASSPSEVFGTEAFF
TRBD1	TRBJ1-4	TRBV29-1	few	TGCAGCGTTGAGTCGGGTCAGGGGGGCGGAAAACTGTTTTTT	CSVESGQGGGKLFF